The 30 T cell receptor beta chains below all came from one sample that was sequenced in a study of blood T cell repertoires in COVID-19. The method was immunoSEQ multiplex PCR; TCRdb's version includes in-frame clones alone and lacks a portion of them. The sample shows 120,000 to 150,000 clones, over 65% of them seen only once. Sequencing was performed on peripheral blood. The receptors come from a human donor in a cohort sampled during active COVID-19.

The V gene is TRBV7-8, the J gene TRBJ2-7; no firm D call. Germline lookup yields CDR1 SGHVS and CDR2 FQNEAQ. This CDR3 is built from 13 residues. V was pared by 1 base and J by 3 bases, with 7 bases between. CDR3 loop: CASSLGPDYEQYF. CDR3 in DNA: TGTGCCAGCAGCTTAGGGCCAGACTACGAGCAGTACTTC.

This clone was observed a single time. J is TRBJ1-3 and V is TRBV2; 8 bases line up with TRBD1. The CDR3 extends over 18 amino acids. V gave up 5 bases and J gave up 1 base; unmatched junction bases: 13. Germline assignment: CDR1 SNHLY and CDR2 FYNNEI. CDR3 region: CASSRRAGGNTSGNTIYF. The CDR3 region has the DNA TGTGCCAGCAGTAGGCGGGCAGGGGGCAATACATCTGGAAACACCATATATTTT.

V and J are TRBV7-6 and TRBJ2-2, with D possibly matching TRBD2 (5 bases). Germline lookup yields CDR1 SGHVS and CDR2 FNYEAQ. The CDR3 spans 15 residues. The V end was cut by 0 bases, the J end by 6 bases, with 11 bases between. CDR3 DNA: TGTGCCAGCAGCTTAGCCGGCAGGCGGGCCGGGGAGCTGTTTTTT. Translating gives CASSLAGRRAGELFF.

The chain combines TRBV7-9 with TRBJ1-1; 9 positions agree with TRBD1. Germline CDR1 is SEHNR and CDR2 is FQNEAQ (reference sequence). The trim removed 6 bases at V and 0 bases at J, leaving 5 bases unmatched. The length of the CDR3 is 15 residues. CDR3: CASRKTGGVNTEAFF. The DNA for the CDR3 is TGTGCCAGCAGAAAAACAGGGGGCGTGAACACTGAAGCTTTCTTT.

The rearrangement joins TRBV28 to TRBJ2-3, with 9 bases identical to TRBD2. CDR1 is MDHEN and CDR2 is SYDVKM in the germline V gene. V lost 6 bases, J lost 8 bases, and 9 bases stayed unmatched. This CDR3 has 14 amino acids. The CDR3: CASRAGGPHSTQYF. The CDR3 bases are TGTGCCAGCAGAGCGGGGGGCCCTCATAGTACGCAGTATTTT.

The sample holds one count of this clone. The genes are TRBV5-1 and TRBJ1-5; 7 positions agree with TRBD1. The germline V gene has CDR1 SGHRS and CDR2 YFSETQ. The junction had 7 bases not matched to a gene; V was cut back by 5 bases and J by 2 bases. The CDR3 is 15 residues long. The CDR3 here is CASRRATGGNQPQHF. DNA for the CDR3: TGCGCCAGCAGAAGAGCCACAGGGGGCAATCAGCCCCAGCATTTT.

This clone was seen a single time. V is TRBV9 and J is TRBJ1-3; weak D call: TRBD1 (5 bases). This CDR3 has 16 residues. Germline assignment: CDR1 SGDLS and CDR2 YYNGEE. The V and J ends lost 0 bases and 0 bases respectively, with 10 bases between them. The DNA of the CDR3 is TGTGCCAGCAGCGTAGCAGGGTTTAGCTCTGGAAACACCATATATTTT. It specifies CASSVAGFSSGNTIYF.

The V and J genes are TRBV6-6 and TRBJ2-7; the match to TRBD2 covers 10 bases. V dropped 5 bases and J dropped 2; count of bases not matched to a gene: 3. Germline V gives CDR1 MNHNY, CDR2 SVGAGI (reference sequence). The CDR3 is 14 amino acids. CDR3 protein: CASSSGGGTYEQYF. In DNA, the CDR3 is TGTGCCAGCAGTAGCGGGGGGGGAACCTACGAGCAGTACTTC.

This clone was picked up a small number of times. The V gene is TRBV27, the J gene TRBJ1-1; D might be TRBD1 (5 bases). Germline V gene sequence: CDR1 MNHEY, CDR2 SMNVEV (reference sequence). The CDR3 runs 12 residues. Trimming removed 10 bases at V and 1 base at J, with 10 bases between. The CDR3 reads CATQDPNTEAFF. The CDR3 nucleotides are TGTGCCACACAGGACCCGAACACTGAAGCTTTCTTT.

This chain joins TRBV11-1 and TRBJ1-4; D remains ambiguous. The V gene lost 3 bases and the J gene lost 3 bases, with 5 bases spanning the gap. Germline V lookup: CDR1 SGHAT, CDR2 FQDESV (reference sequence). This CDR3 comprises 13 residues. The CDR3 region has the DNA TGTGCCAGCAGCTTTATCTCTAATGAAAAACTGTTTTTT. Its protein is CASSFISNEKLFF.

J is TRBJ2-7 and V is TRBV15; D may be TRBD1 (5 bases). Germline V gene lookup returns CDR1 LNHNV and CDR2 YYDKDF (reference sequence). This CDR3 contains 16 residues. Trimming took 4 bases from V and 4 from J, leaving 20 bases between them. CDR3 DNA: TGTGCCACCAGCACAATGGACACCGCAATCCCTTACGAGCAGTACTTC. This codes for CATSTMDTAIPYEQYF.

The CDR3 is CASMPTEGRSTDTQYF. The DNA for the CDR3 is TGCGCCAGCATGCCCACGGAGGGGAGAAGCACAGATACGCAGTATTTT. The chain couples TRBV5-1 to TRBJ2-3, with D tentatively TRBD2 (6 bases). In germline, CDR1 is SGHRS, CDR2 YFSETQ. The CDR3 totals 16 residues. The V end was cut by 6 bases, the J end by 0 bases, with 17 bases between.

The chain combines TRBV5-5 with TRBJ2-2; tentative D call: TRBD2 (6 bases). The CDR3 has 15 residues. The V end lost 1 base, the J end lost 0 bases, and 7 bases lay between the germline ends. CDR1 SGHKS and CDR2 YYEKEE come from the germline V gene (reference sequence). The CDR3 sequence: CASSLSSANTGELFF. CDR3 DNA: TGTGCCAGCAGCTTGTCTAGCGCGAACACCGGGGAGCTGTTTTTT.

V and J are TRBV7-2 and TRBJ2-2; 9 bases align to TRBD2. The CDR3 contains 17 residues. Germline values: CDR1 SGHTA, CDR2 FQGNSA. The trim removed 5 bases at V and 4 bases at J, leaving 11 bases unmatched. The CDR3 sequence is CASSRAVSGSRTGELFF. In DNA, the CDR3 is TGTGCCAGCAGCCGGGCGGTTAGCGGGAGTCGCACCGGGGAGCTGTTTTTT.

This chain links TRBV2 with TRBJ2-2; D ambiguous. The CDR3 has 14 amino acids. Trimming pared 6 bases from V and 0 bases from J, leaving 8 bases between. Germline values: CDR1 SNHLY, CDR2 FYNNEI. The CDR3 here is CASRRLANTGELFF. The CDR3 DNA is TGTGCCAGCAGGAGGCTCGCGAACACCGGGGAGCTGTTTTTT.

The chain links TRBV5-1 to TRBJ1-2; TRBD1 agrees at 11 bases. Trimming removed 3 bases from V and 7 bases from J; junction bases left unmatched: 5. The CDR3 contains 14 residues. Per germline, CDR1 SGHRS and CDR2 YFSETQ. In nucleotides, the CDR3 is TGCGCCAGCAGCTGGACAGGGGGCGAGACTGGCTACACCTTC. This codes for CASSWTGGETGYTF.

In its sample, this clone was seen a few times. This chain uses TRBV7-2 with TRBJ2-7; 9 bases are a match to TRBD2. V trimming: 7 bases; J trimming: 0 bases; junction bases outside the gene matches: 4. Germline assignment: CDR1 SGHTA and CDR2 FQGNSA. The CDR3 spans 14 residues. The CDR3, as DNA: TGTGCCAGCACCCCGGGACTAGCCTCCTACGAGCAGTACTTC. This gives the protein CASTPGLASYEQYF.

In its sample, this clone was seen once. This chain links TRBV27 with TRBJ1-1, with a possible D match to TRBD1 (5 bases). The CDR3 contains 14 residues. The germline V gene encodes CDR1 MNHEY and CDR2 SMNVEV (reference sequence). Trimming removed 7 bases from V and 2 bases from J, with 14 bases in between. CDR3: CASTSRGVNTEAFF. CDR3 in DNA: TGTGCCAGCACTTCAAGGGGCGTAAACACTGAAGCTTTCTTT.

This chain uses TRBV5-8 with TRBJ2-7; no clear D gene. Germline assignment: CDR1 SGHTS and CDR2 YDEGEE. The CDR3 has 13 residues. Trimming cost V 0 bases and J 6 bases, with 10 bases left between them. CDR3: CASSLARRSEQYF. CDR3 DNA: TGTGCCAGCAGCTTGGCCCGGAGATCCGAGCAGTACTTC.

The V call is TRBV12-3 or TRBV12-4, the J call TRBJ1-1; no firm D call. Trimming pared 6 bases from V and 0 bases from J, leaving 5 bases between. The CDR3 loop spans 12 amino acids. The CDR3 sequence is CASSIMNTEAFF. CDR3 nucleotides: TGTGCCAGCAGCATCATGAACACTGAAGCTTTCTTT.

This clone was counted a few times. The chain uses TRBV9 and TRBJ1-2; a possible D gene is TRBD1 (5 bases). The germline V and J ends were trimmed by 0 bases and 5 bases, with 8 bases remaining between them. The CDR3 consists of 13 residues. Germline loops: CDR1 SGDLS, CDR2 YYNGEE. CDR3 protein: CASSVVTAYGYTF. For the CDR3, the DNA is TGTGCCAGCAGCGTAGTGACAGCGTATGGCTACACCTTC.

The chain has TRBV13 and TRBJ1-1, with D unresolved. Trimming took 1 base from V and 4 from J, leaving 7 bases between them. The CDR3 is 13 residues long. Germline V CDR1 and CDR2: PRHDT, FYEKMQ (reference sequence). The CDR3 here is CASSLARGTEAFF. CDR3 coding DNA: TGTGCCAGCAGCTTAGCCCGAGGCACTGAAGCTTTCTTT.

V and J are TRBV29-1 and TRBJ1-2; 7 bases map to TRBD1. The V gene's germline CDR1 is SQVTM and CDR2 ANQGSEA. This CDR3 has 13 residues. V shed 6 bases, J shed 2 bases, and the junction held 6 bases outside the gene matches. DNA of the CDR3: TGCAGCGTGCTATCGACAGGGAACTATGGCTACACCTTC. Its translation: CSVLSTGNYGYTF.

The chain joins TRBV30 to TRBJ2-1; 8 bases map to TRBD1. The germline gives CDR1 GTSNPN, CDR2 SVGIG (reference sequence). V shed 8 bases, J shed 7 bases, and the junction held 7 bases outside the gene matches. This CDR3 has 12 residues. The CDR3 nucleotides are TGTGCCCTCAAGACAGGGGCGAATGAGCAGTTCTTC. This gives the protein CALKTGANEQFF.

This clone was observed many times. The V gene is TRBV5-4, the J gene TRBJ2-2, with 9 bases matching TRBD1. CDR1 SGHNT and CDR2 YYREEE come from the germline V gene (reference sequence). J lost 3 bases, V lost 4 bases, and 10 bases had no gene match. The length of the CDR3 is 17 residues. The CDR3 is CASSPLAGQGDTGELFF. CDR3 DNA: TGTGCCAGCAGCCCCCTGGCGGGACAGGGAGACACCGGGGAGCTGTTTTTT.

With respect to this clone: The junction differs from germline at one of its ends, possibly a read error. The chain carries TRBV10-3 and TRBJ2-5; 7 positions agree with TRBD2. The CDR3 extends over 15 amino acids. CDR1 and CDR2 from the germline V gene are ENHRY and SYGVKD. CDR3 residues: CAISARGREEETQYF. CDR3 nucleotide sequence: TGTGCCATCAGTGCTAGGGGACGGGAGGAAGAAACCCAGTACTTC.

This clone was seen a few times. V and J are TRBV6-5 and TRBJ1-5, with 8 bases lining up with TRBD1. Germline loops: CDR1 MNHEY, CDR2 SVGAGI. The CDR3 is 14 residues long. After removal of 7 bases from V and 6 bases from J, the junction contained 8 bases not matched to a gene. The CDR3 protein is CASNTLTGVQPQHF. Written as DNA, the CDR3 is TGTGCCAGCAACACCCTGACAGGGGTTCAGCCCCAGCATTTT.

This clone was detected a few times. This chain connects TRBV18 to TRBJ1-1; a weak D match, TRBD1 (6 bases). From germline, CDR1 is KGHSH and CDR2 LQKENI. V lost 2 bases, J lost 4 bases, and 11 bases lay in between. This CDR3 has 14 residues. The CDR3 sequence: CASSPRGRATEAFF. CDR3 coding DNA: TGTGCCAGCTCACCAAGGGGGAGGGCCACTGAAGCTTTCTTT.

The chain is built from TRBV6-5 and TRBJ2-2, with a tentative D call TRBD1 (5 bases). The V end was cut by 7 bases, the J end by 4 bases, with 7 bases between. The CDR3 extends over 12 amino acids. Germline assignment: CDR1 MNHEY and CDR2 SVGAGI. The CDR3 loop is CASTGRTGELFF. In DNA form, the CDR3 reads TGTGCCAGCACAGGGCGCACCGGGGAGCTGTTTTTT.

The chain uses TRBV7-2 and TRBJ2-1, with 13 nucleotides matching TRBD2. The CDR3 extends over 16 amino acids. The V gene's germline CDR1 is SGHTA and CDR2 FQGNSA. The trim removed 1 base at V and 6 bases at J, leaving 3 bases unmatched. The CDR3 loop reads CASSLVGTSGINEQFF. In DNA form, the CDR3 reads TGTGCCAGCAGCTTAGTTGGGACTAGCGGGATCAATGAGCAGTTCTTC.